The source of this T cell receptor beta chain is a study of Graves' ophthalmopathy and Graves' hyperthyroidism. General study results and limits: The 13-signature model separated ophthalmopathy from stable hyperthyroidism at approximately 91% sensitivity and roughly 80% specificity. Forecasting of ophthalmopathy progression by the model achieved about 69% sensitivity and approximately 72% specificity.

This clonotype was picked up many times. The antigen is unknown. The CDR3 length is 18 residues. Trimming took 7 bases from V and 3 from J; bases not matched to a gene: 10. Germline V gives CDR1 MNHEY, CDR2 SVGAGI. Amplifying from RNA transcripts, the study obtained TCR beta CDR3 regions. In the first round, RT-PCR was carried out with HTBI primers, and a multiplex PCR formed the second round. MiXCR was run by TCRdb on the multiplex PCR reads, yielding one entry per CDR3 protein. Altogether under 350,000 distinct CDR3 sequences are present, about 17% being singletons, with the ten largest covering around an eighth.

The sequencing input was peripheral blood. The chain combines TRBV6-5 with TRBJ1-6; 12 bases fit TRBD1. This TCR derives from an adult man with Graves' ophthalmopathy. The chain's CDR3 is CASKFGTGGNLYNSPLHF. In DNA form, the CDR3 reads TGTGCCAGCAAGTTTGGGACAGGGGGCAATCTCTATAATTCACCCCTCCACTTT.